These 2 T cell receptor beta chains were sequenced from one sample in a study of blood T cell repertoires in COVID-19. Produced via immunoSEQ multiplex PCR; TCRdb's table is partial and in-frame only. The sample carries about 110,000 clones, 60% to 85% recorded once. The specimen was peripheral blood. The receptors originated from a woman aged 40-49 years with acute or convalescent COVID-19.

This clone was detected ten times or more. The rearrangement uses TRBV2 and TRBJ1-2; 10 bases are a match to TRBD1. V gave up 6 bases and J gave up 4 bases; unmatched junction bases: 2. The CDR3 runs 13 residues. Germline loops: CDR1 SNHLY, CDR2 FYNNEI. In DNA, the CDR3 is TGTGCCAGCAGGACAGGGGGCGTCTATGGCTACACCTTC. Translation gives CASRTGGVYGYTF.

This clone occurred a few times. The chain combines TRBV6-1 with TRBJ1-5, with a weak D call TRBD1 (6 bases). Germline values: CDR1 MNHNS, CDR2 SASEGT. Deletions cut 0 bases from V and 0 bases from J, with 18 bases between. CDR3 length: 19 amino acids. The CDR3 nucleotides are TGTGCCAGCAGTGAAGCACACGCGGGCCGACAGGATAGCAATCAGCCCCAGCATTTT. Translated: CASSEAHAGRQDSNQPQHF.